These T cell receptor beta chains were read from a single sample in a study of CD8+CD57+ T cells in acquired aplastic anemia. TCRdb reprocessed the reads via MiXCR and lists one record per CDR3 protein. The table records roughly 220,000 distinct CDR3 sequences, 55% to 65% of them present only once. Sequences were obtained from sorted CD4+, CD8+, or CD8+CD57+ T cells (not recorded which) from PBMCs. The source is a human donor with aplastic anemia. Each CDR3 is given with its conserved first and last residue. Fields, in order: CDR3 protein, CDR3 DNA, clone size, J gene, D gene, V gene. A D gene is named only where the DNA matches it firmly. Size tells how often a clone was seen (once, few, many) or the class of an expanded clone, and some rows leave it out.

CDR3aa: CSGGLEAFF; CDR3nt: TGCAGCGGAGGACTGGAAGCTTTCTTT; abundance: few; j_gene: TRBJ1-1; d_gene: -; v_gene: TRBV29-1
CDR3aa: CASSSGPTSGRPYEQFF; CDR3nt: TGTGCCAGCAGCAGCGGACCTACTAGCGGGAGACCCTATGAGCAGTTCTTC; abundance: -; j_gene: TRBJ2-1; d_gene: TRBD2; v_gene: TRBV5-5
CDR3aa: CASSGRGAQDNSPLHF; CDR3nt: TGTGCCAGCAGTGGGAGGGGGGCTCAGGATAATTCACCCCTCCACTTT; abundance: few; j_gene: TRBJ1-6; d_gene: -; v_gene: TRBV25-1
CDR3aa: CASSVESSVEQFF; CDR3nt: TGTGCCAGCAGCGTAGAAAGCTCAGTCGAGCAGTTCTTC; abundance: -; j_gene: TRBJ2-1; d_gene: -; v_gene: TRBV9
CDR3aa: CASSLGGAGYGYTF; CDR3nt: TGTGCCAGCAGCTTGGGGGGGGCAGGCTATGGCTACACCTTC; abundance: -; j_gene: TRBJ1-2; d_gene: -; v_gene: TRBV5-4
CDR3aa: CASSLAGERAREQYF; CDR3nt: TGCGCCAGCAGCTTAGCGGGAGAACGAGCTCGCGAGCAGTACTTC; abundance: -; j_gene: TRBJ2-7; d_gene: TRBD2; v_gene: TRBV5-1
CDR3aa: CSGGTGLFTDTQYF; CDR3nt: TGCAGCGGGGGGACAGGCCTATTCACAGATACGCAGTATTTT; abundance: -; j_gene: TRBJ2-3; d_gene: TRBD1; v_gene: TRBV29-1
CDR3aa: CATSNLRTGVSYEQYF; CDR3nt: TGTGCCACCAGCAATCTAAGGACAGGGGTTTCCTACGAGCAGTACTTC; abundance: -; j_gene: TRBJ2-7; d_gene: TRBD1; v_gene: TRBV15
CDR3aa: CASSVGQGETQYF; CDR3nt: TGTGCCAGCAGCGTCGGACAGGGGGAGACCCAGTACTTC; abundance: -; j_gene: TRBJ2-5; d_gene: TRBD1; v_gene: TRBV7-9
CDR3aa: CASSVGGAGELFF; CDR3nt: TGTGCCAGCAGCGTGGGGGGGGCCGGGGAGCTGTTTTTT; abundance: many; j_gene: TRBJ2-2; d_gene: TRBD2; v_gene: TRBV9
CDR3aa: CASSSGLEGLNEQFF; CDR3nt: TGTGCCAGCAGTTCCGGACTCGAGGGGCTCAATGAGCAGTTCTTC; abundance: -; j_gene: TRBJ2-1; d_gene: -; v_gene: TRBV25-1
CDR3aa: CASSPGTGSYNEQFF; CDR3nt: TGTGCCAGCAGCCCCGGGACTGGCTCCTACAATGAGCAGTTCTTC; abundance: many; j_gene: TRBJ2-1; d_gene: -; v_gene: TRBV6-4
CDR3aa: CASSEGLAGGGEQFF; CDR3nt: TGTGCCAGTAGTGAGGGACTAGCGGGGGGGGGTGAGCAGTTCTTC; abundance: -; j_gene: TRBJ2-1; d_gene: TRBD2; v_gene: TRBV19
CDR3aa: CASSLRGWGAADTQYF; CDR3nt: TGTGCCAGCAGCTTAAGGGGGTGGGGCGCGGCAGATACGCAGTATTTT; abundance: few; j_gene: TRBJ2-3; d_gene: -; v_gene: TRBV7-6
CDR3aa: CASSEASDAYNEQFF; CDR3nt: TGTGCCAGCAGTGAAGCTTCGGACGCCTACAATGAGCAGTTCTTC; abundance: many; j_gene: TRBJ2-1; d_gene: -; v_gene: TRBV6-1
CDR3aa: CASTTALTNEKLFF; CDR3nt: TGTGCCAGTACGACAGCACTAACTAATGAAAAACTGTTTTTT; abundance: -; j_gene: TRBJ1-4; d_gene: -; v_gene: TRBV19
CDR3aa: CATSDLWTDTQYF; CDR3nt: TGTGCCACCAGTGATTTGTGGACAGATACGCAGTATTTT; abundance: -; j_gene: TRBJ2-3; d_gene: -; v_gene: TRBV24-1
CDR3aa: CASSRQGADTQYF; CDR3nt: TGTGCCAGTAGTAGACAGGGGGCAGATACGCAGTATTTT; abundance: -; j_gene: TRBJ2-3; d_gene: TRBD1; v_gene: TRBV19
CDR3aa: CAIGEGTEAFF; CDR3nt: TGTGCCATCGGGGAGGGGACTGAAGCTTTCTTT; abundance: -; j_gene: TRBJ1-1; d_gene: -; v_gene: TRBV10-3
CDR3aa: CASSLLGGAEAFF; CDR3nt: TGTGCCAGCAGCTTATTAGGGGGGGCTGAAGCTTTCTTT; abundance: -; j_gene: TRBJ1-1; d_gene: -; v_gene: TRBV7-9
CDR3aa: CASSSGTGRYEQYF; CDR3nt: TGCGCCAGCAGCTCCGGGACAGGTCGTTACGAGCAGTACTTC; abundance: -; j_gene: TRBJ2-7; d_gene: TRBD1; v_gene: TRBV5-1
CDR3aa: CAISESRQWDTGELFF; CDR3nt: TGTGCCATCAGTGAGTCGAGACAGTGGGACACCGGGGAGCTGTTTTTT; abundance: -; j_gene: TRBJ2-2; d_gene: -; v_gene: TRBV10-3
CDR3aa: CSARVVNGNEQYF; CDR3nt: TGCAGTGCTAGAGTAGTGAACGGGAACGAGCAGTACTTC; abundance: -; j_gene: TRBJ2-7; d_gene: -; v_gene: TRBV20-1
CDR3aa: CASSLGPGSHEQYF; CDR3nt: TGCGCCAGCAGCTTGGGTCCAGGTTCCCACGAGCAGTACTTC; abundance: many; j_gene: TRBJ2-7; d_gene: -; v_gene: TRBV5-1
CDR3aa: CATGRRGSSYNEQFF; CDR3nt: TGTGCCACCGGAAGGCGGGGGAGCTCCTACAATGAGCAGTTCTTC; abundance: -; j_gene: TRBJ2-1; d_gene: TRBD2; v_gene: TRBV10-3
CDR3aa: CSAALLTGQGNSPLHF; CDR3nt: TGCAGTGCTGCCCTCTTAACGGGACAGGGTAATTCACCCCTCCACTTT; abundance: once; j_gene: TRBJ1-6; d_gene: TRBD1; v_gene: TRBV20-1
CDR3aa: CASSLAGGAYEQYF; CDR3nt: TGTGCCAGTTCCCTAGCGGGAGGAGCCTACGAGCAGTACTTC; abundance: few; j_gene: TRBJ2-7; d_gene: TRBD2; v_gene: TRBV7-9
CDR3aa: CAISATSGRMNEQFF; CDR3nt: TGTGCCATCAGCGCCACTAGCGGGAGGATGAATGAGCAGTTCTTC; abundance: -; j_gene: TRBJ2-1; d_gene: TRBD2; v_gene: TRBV10-3
CDR3aa: CASSLRGQFTDTQYF; CDR3nt: TGTGCCAGCAGCTTAAGGGGACAGTTCACAGATACGCAGTATTTT; abundance: -; j_gene: TRBJ2-3; d_gene: TRBD1; v_gene: TRBV7-3
CDR3aa: CASSGGGVSNQPQHF; CDR3nt: TGTGCCAGCAGCGGGGGGGGGGTCAGCAATCAGCCCCAGCATTTT; abundance: -; j_gene: TRBJ1-5; d_gene: -; v_gene: TRBV2
CDR3aa: CSVVGLAAEAFF; CDR3nt: TGCAGCGTTGTCGGTCTGGCGGCTGAAGCTTTCTTT; abundance: -; j_gene: TRBJ1-1; d_gene: -; v_gene: TRBV29-1
CDR3aa: CASSYDRDTEAFF; CDR3nt: TGCGCCAGCAGCTACGACAGAGACACTGAAGCTTTCTTT; abundance: many; j_gene: TRBJ1-1; d_gene: -; v_gene: TRBV5-1
CDR3aa: CASSLERVNSALHF; CDR3nt: TGTGCCAGCAGCTTGGAACGGGTTAATTCAGCCCTCCACTTT; abundance: -; j_gene: TRBJ1-6; d_gene: -; v_gene: TRBV5-4
CDR3aa: CATSGPTGTYQPQHF; CDR3nt: TGTGCCACCAGTGGGCCGACAGGGACCTATCAGCCCCAGCATTTT; abundance: few; j_gene: TRBJ1-5; d_gene: TRBD1; v_gene: TRBV15
CDR3aa: CASSPAGLSWYEQYF; CDR3nt: TGTGCCAGCAGCCCGGCCGGGTTGTCTTGGTACGAGCAGTACTTC; abundance: -; j_gene: TRBJ2-7; d_gene: -; v_gene: TRBV27
CDR3aa: CASSLVTSNYGYTF; CDR3nt: TGTGCCAGCAGCTTAGTTACTTCTAACTATGGCTACACCTTC; abundance: few; j_gene: TRBJ1-2; d_gene: -; v_gene: TRBV7-8
CDR3aa: CSVVWTSIANTGELFF; CDR3nt: TGCAGCGTTGTATGGACTTCTATCGCGAACACCGGGGAGCTGTTTTTT; abundance: -; j_gene: TRBJ2-2; d_gene: -; v_gene: TRBV29-1
CDR3aa: CASSQPQTGVHNSPLHF; CDR3nt: TGCGCCAGCAGCCAACCCCAGACAGGGGTACATAATTCACCCCTCCACTTT; abundance: -; j_gene: TRBJ1-6; d_gene: TRBD1; v_gene: TRBV4-1
CDR3aa: CASSEAGLSIEAFF; CDR3nt: TGTGCCAGCAGTGAAGCAGGTTTGTCAATCGAAGCTTTCTTT; abundance: -; j_gene: TRBJ1-1; d_gene: -; v_gene: TRBV2
CDR3aa: CASSPRGSSYNSPLHF; CDR3nt: TGCGCCAGCAGCCCCCGGGGTAGCTCCTATAATTCACCCCTCCACTTT; abundance: -; j_gene: TRBJ1-6; d_gene: -; v_gene: TRBV5-1
CDR3aa: CASSPWDRGIGNEQFF; CDR3nt: TGTGCCAGCAGTCCCTGGGACAGGGGGATCGGCAATGAGCAGTTCTTC; abundance: -; j_gene: TRBJ2-1; d_gene: TRBD1; v_gene: TRBV2
CDR3aa: CASRKQTGNRSNQPQHF; CDR3nt: TGTGCCAGCAGGAAACAAACAGGGAACAGAAGCAATCAGCCCCAGCATTTT; abundance: -; j_gene: TRBJ1-5; d_gene: -; v_gene: TRBV6-6
CDR3aa: CASSLGPGDTIYF; CDR3nt: TGTGCCAGCAGTTTGGGGCCTGGGGACACCATATATTTT; abundance: -; j_gene: TRBJ1-3; d_gene: -; v_gene: TRBV12-3/TRBV12-4
CDR3aa: CSAEYSYNEQFF; CDR3nt: TGCAGTGCGGAGTATAGCTACAATGAGCAGTTCTTC; abundance: few; j_gene: TRBJ2-1; d_gene: -; v_gene: TRBV20-1
CDR3aa: CASSYGTRYLARDEQFF; CDR3nt: TGTGCCAGCAGTTACGGGACGCGGTACCTCGCCAGGGATGAGCAGTTCTTC; abundance: -; j_gene: TRBJ2-1; d_gene: -; v_gene: TRBV6-5
CDR3aa: CASSQDQGANVLTF; CDR3nt: TGTGCCAGCAGCCAGGATCAGGGGGCGAACGTCCTGACTTTC; abundance: -; j_gene: TRBJ2-6; d_gene: TRBD1; v_gene: TRBV14
CDR3aa: CASSQHTGGARQYF; CDR3nt: TGTGCCAGCAGCCAACATACAGGGGGCGCGCGGCAGTACTTC; abundance: few; j_gene: TRBJ2-7; d_gene: TRBD1; v_gene: TRBV9
CDR3aa: CASSLVRSSYEQYF; CDR3nt: TGTGCCAGCAGCTTAGTCAGAAGCTCCTACGAGCAGTACTTC; abundance: -; j_gene: TRBJ2-7; d_gene: -; v_gene: TRBV7-9
CDR3aa: CASSLASDEQFF; CDR3nt: TGTGCCAGCAGCTTAGCGTCGGATGAGCAGTTCTTC; abundance: -; j_gene: TRBJ2-1; d_gene: -; v_gene: TRBV7-8
CDR3aa: CATSREGPWEAFF; CDR3nt: TGTGCCACCAGCAGAGAGGGCCCGTGGGAAGCTTTCTTT; abundance: -; j_gene: TRBJ1-1; d_gene: -; v_gene: TRBV15
CDR3aa: CASRAIGTGPIDTQYF; CDR3nt: TGTGCCAGTAGGGCGATCGGGACAGGACCTATAGATACGCAGTATTTT; abundance: few; j_gene: TRBJ2-3; d_gene: TRBD1; v_gene: TRBV19
CDR3aa: CASSEREELSF; CDR3nt: TGTGCCAGCAGTGAACGGGAGGAGCTGTCTTTT; abundance: -; j_gene: TRBJ2-2; d_gene: TRBD2; v_gene: TRBV2
CDR3aa: CATSGPGVSTDTQYF; CDR3nt: TGTGCCACCAGTGGACCGGGGGTTAGCACAGATACGCAGTATTTT; abundance: -; j_gene: TRBJ2-3; d_gene: -; v_gene: TRBV24-1
CDR3aa: CASTPTHGGEQYF; CDR3nt: TGTGCCAGCACCCCCACCCACGGGGGCGAGCAGTACTTC; abundance: -; j_gene: TRBJ2-7; d_gene: -; v_gene: TRBV7-2
CDR3aa: CASSLDRVLGYTF; CDR3nt: TGTGCCAGCAGCTTAGACAGGGTTTTAGGCTACACCTTC; abundance: -; j_gene: TRBJ1-2; d_gene: -; v_gene: TRBV7-2
CDR3aa: CATPAFGAEKLFF; CDR3nt: TGTGCCACCCCGGCGTTCGGGGCCGAAAAACTGTTTTTT; abundance: once; j_gene: TRBJ1-4; d_gene: -; v_gene: TRBV15
CDR3aa: CASSQEAGGTANTEAFF; CDR3nt: TGCGCCAGCAGCCAAGAGGCGGGGGGGACAGCCAACACTGAAGCTTTCTTT; abundance: -; j_gene: TRBJ1-1; d_gene: TRBD1; v_gene: TRBV4-1
CDR3aa: CSAHGTPEQFF; CDR3nt: TGCAGCGCTCACGGGACACCCGAGCAGTTCTTC; abundance: -; j_gene: TRBJ2-1; d_gene: -; v_gene: TRBV29-1
CDR3aa: CASSQSGPEQYF; CDR3nt: TGTGCCAGCAGCCAATCGGGGCCCGAGCAGTACTTC; abundance: -; j_gene: TRBJ2-7; d_gene: -; v_gene: TRBV14
CDR3aa: CASSALIQGSSASGNTIYF; CDR3nt: TGTGCCAGCAGTGCCCTGATACAGGGATCTTCGGCTTCTGGAAACACCATATATTTT; abundance: many; j_gene: TRBJ1-3; d_gene: -; v_gene: TRBV2